Shown below are 3 T cell receptor beta chains from a single sample sequenced in a study of T-cell reconstitution after alpha-beta-depleted transplantation in children (dated by TCRdb to 2015 to 2016). Library construction relied on PCR. TCRdb lists the instrument as Illumina HiSeq 2500. TCR libraries were prepared with molecular barcoding, using unique molecular identifiers to normalize TCRbeta repertoire quantification. The public reads were reanalyzed by TCRdb: fastp trimming at Q25, MiXCR alignment, in-frame beta chains only. When rows share a CDR3 protein, they turn into one entry using the most common DNA and genes. The sample yields about 610,000 distinct CDR3 sequences; roughly a tenth were counted once. Clones ranked in the top ten supply 4% to 5% of the sample. The sample consisted of PBMCs from the stem cell graft donor, taken from the stem cell graft. These receptor sequences come from a human donor who donated a stem cell graft to a child with acute myeloid leukemia.

This clonotype has only a few counts. This chain uses TRBV14 with TRBJ1-6, with TRBD1 matching over 8 bases. Looked up from germline, CDR1 is SGHDN and CDR2 is FVKESK. J lost 7 bases, V lost 5 bases, and 7 bases had no gene match. The CDR3 loop spans 15 amino acids. CDR3: CASSTPQGANSPLHF. The CDR3 nucleotides read TGTGCCAGCAGCACACCTCAGGGGGCCAATTCACCCCTCCACTTT.

The genes are TRBV11-1 and TRBJ2-7, with D perhaps matching TRBD1 (6 bases). CDR1 SGHAT and CDR2 FQDESV come from the germline V gene (reference sequence). The CDR3 runs to 18 residues. The V and J ends lost 4 bases and 6 bases respectively, with 28 bases between them. The CDR3 loop is CASSSNRAKVGARGEQYF. In DNA form, the CDR3 reads TGTGCCAGCAGCTCGAACAGGGCTAAAGTTGGAGCTCGGGGCGAGCAGTACTTC.

The rearrangement uses TRBV29-1 and TRBJ2-1, with D possibly TRBD2 on 5 matching bases. V was cut by 7 bases and J by 4 bases, with 11 bases left in between. CDR1 and CDR2 (germline): SQVTM, ANQGSEA. The CDR3 length is 12 residues. CDR3 in DNA: TGCAGCGCCGATACTAGGTACAATGAGCAGTTCTTC. Translated, it gives CSADTRYNEQFF.